The entry below describes one TCR beta chain. Its antigen remains unknown. The CDR3 extends over 17 amino acids. Germline V gene lookup returns CDR1 LNHDA and CDR2 SQIVND (reference sequence). V shed 4 bases and J 0 bases; nucleotides not matched to a gene: 6. These data belong to a study of glioma-infiltrating T cells after dendritic cell vaccination. The wider study: Patients received autologous tumor lysate-pulsed dendritic cell vaccination between about 2002 and 2012. The vaccine used monocyte-derived dendritic cells pulsed overnight with autologous tumor lysate. Study outcomes and limitations: No direct clonality-survival link was found; a diverse polyclonal response may matter.

Before vaccination, two weeks after the third vaccination, and at progression, PBMC were collected. Only in-frame clones appear in the TCRdb table, and some are missing; sequencing was by immunoSEQ multiplex PCR. The repertoire holds about 32,000 clones, with roughly 90% as singletons. This receptor was identified in a human donor with glioblastoma. The specimen was blood, collected before dendritic cell vaccination. V gene TRBV19 combines with J gene TRBJ1-5; the match to TRBD1 covers 10 bases. The CDR3 DNA reads TGTGCCAGTAGTACTTACAGACAGGGGGCTAGCAATCAGCCCCAGCATTTT. Amino acid sequence: CASSTYRQGASNQPQHF.